A single sample gave rise to the 6 T cell receptor beta chains below, sequenced in a study of CD8 T cells in ankylosing spondylitis. One entry per CDR3 protein results from TCRdb running MiXCR on the 5' RACE reads. The top ten clones hold approximately 9.7% of a sample with roughly 100,000 distinct CDR3 sequences, about 7.7% of them seen once. Input material: blood, either unsorted or a sorted T cell fraction (not recorded which). Source of these receptors: a male donor with ankylosing spondylitis or in good health (not recorded which).

This clonotype showed up many times. The rearrangement joins TRBV6-5 to TRBJ2-5; D is possibly TRBD2 (6 bases). The CDR3 sequence is 16 residues long. Trimming removed 0 bases at V and 2 bases at J, with 13 bases between. The V gene's germline CDR1 is MNHEY and CDR2 SVGAGI. The CDR3 region has the DNA TGTGCCAGCAGTTACTCAGCTTTAGCGGTTCAAGAGACCCAGTACTTC. This gives the protein CASSYSALAVQETQYF.

The V and J genes are TRBV11-2 and TRBJ1-2; no clear D gene. Trimming took off 2 bases at V and 0 bases at J, with 16 bases between the two ends. The CDR3 length is 17 residues. CDR1 SGHAT and CDR2 FQNNGV come from the germline V gene. The CDR3 DNA reads TGTGCCAGCAGCTTATATCCATCGGACGGACCTAACTATGGCTACACCTTC. Translated, it gives CASSLYPSDGPNYGYTF.

This clonotype occurred many times. The chain is built from TRBV25-1 and TRBJ2-3; a possible D gene is TRBD2 (5 bases). Germline V lookup: CDR1 MGHDK, CDR2 SYGVNS. The CDR3 has 17 amino acids. V lost 6 bases, J lost 2 bases, and 21 bases lay in between. CDR3 residues: CASSAPPERSYTDTQYF. The CDR3 DNA is TGTGCCAGCAGCGCACCCCCCGAGCGGTCTTACACAGATACGCAGTATTTT.

Many counts were recorded for this clonotype. The genes are TRBV2 and TRBJ2-7; tentatively, D is TRBD2 (6 bases). From germline, CDR1 is SNHLY and CDR2 FYNNEI. The CDR3 sequence is 13 residues long. Trimming removed 11 bases at V and 2 bases at J, with 16 bases between. CDR3 sequence reads: CACVTRGAYEQYF. CDR3 in DNA: TGTGCCTGCGTTACTCGCGGGGCCTACGAGCAGTACTTC.

There are many counts of this clonotype. The chain uses TRBV6-5 and TRBJ2-7; 14 bases line up with TRBD2. V lost 0 bases, J lost 2 bases, and 6 bases stayed unmatched. The length of the CDR3 is 18 residues. Germline CDR1 and CDR2: MNHEY and SVGAGI. The CDR3 here is CASSYSGLAGVLTYEQYF. DNA for the CDR3: TGTGCCAGCAGTTACTCGGGACTAGCGGGAGTCTTGACCTACGAGCAGTACTTC.

This clonotype was observed a handful of times. The chain uses TRBV9 and TRBJ1-2; TRBD1 might be the D (5 bases). There are 14 residues in the CDR3. The ends were cut back, 1 base at V and 4 bases at J, with 11 bases in the middle. In germline, CDR1 is SGDLS, CDR2 YYNGEE. The CDR3 loop reads CASSVRSGAYGYTF. CDR3 DNA sequence: TGTGCCAGCAGCGTAAGATCTGGGGCCTATGGCTACACCTTC.